Shown below are 14 T cell receptor beta chains from a single sample sequenced in a study of blood T cell repertoires in COVID-19. Generated by immunoSEQ multiplex PCR, the TCRdb table keeps only in-frame clones and is missing some. The sample records some 430,000 clones, about 90% being singletons. What was sequenced was PBMCs or T cells enriched from blood (not recorded which). The receptors shown here come from a man between 18 and 29 years old who had recovered from COVID-19.

The gene calls are TRBV12-3 or TRBV12-4 and TRBJ2-7; 10 bases line up with TRBD2. J lost 3 bases, V lost 10 bases, and 3 bases had no gene match. The CDR3 is 12 residues long. DNA of the CDR3: TGTGCCACCGGGACTAGCGTCTACGAGCAGTACTTC. Protein sequence: CATGTSVYEQYF.

The chain recombines TRBV30 with TRBJ2-1; 7 positions agree with TRBD2. With V trimmed by 6 bases and J by 2 bases, 7 bases remained unmatched. CDR3 length: 14 amino acids. The germline V gene has CDR1 GTSNPN and CDR2 SVGIG (reference sequence). CDR3 region: CACTASGAYNEQFF. The CDR3, as DNA: TGTGCCTGCACCGCTAGCGGAGCCTACAATGAGCAGTTCTTC. Drawing the rest from reference TRBV30 and TRBJ2-1, the complete variable domain is SQTIHQWPATLVQPVGSPLSLECTVEGTSNPNLYWYRQAAGRGLQLLFYSVGIGQISSEVPQNLSASRPQDRQFILSSKKLLLSDSGFYLCACTASGAYNEQFFGPGTRLTVL.

The count of this clone is one. The rearrangement joins TRBV7-9 to TRBJ2-7; TRBD2 matches at 8 bases. V shed 8 bases, J shed 7 bases, and the junction held 10 bases outside the gene matches. Germline CDR1 is SEHNR and CDR2 is FQNEAQ (reference sequence). The CDR3 spans 13 residues. The CDR3 region is CASSAGGAGEQYF. DNA of the CDR3: TGTGCCAGCTCGGCCGGGGGGGCTGGTGAGCAGTACTTC.

The chain joins TRBV28 to TRBJ1-2; 10 bases are shared with TRBD1. Per germline, CDR1 MDHEN and CDR2 SYDVKM. After removal of 10 bases from V and 3 bases from J, the junction contained 5 bases not matched to a gene. CDR3 length equals 13 residues. As DNA, the CDR3 is TGTGCCACCGAGGACAGGGGGTACTATGGCTACACCTTC. Protein: CATEDRGYYGYTF.

The chain uses TRBV3-1 (or the pseudogene TRBV3-2) and TRBJ2-2; D remains unclear. V dropped 1 base and J dropped 6 bases, with 15 bases sitting between them. This CDR3 region has 16 residues. Germline values: CDR1 LGHDT, CDR2 YNNKEL (reference sequence). Here the CDR3 DNA reads TGTGCCAGCAGCCAAGTCCCCGGTACAGTCGCCGGGGAGCTGTTTTTT. This codes for CASSQVPGTVAGELFF.

The chain combines TRBV7-9 with TRBJ2-7, with 7 bases identical to TRBD2. CDR1 and CDR2 from the germline V gene are SEHNR and FQNEAQ (reference sequence). This CDR3 comprises 14 residues. Trimming removed 0 bases from V and 5 bases from J; junction bases left unmatched: 4. This chain's CDR3 is CASSLAGGFDEQYF. Written as DNA, the CDR3 is TGTGCCAGCAGCTTAGCGGGAGGGTTCGACGAGCAGTACTTC.

This clone was observed once. The chain is built from TRBV27 and TRBJ2-1; tentatively, D is TRBD2 (6 bases). V lost 5 bases and J lost 2, with 13 bases in between. Germline V gives CDR1 MNHEY, CDR2 SMNVEV (reference sequence). This CDR3 region has 15 residues. CDR3 sequence: CASSPRLEPYNEQFF. In DNA, the CDR3 is TGTGCCAGCAGTCCCAGACTAGAACCCTACAATGAGCAGTTCTTC.

CDR3 nucleotides: TGTGCCAGCAGTTTCCAGTCTAGCAATCAGCCCCAGCATTTT. Translation: CASSFQSSNQPQHF. This chain links TRBV28 with TRBJ1-5; D remains ambiguous. The CDR3 runs to 14 residues. Trimming stripped 3 bases from V and 0 bases from J, with 6 bases between. Germline CDR1 reads MDHEN; CDR2 reads SYDVKM.

The gene calls are TRBV10-3 and TRBJ1-1, with 8 bases fitting TRBD1. The germline CDR1 and CDR2 sequences are ENHRY and SYGVKD. Trimming at V came to 6 bases and at J to 1 base, leaving 4 bases not matched to a gene. This CDR3 is built from 14 residues. CDR3 sequence reads: CAISNDRGNTEAFF. The DNA for the CDR3 is TGTGCCATCAGCAACGACAGGGGGAACACTGAAGCTTTCTTT.

The chain combines TRBV27 with TRBJ2-7; D gene uncertain. The CDR3 extends over 14 amino acids. V was pared by 3 bases and J by 7 bases, with 16 bases between. Per the germline V gene, CDR1 is MNHEY and CDR2 is SMNVEV (reference sequence). The CDR3 coding sequence is TGTGCCAGCAGTTTTTCCTCCCGGAGTGGGGAGCAGTACTTC. Protein: CASSFSSRSGEQYF.

The CDR3 loop is CASSSRQGGTEAFF. CDR3 nucleotides: TGTGCCAGCAGCTCCAGACAGGGTGGCACTGAAGCTTTCTTT. The chain carries TRBV3-1 (or the pseudogene TRBV3-2) and TRBJ1-1, with TRBD1 identical over 7 bases. Germline CDR1 is LGHDT and CDR2 is YNNKEL (reference sequence). This CDR3 region has 14 residues. Trimming at V came to 5 bases and at J to 4 bases, leaving 7 bases not matched to a gene.

V is TRBV19 and J is TRBJ1-3; D is uncertain. The CDR3 sequence is 13 residues long. V was shortened by 10 bases and J by 0 bases, with 10 bases between the two germline ends. CDR1 and CDR2 from the germline V gene are LNHDA and SQIVND (reference sequence). The CDR3 region has the DNA TGTGCCACTGACAATCCCTCTGGAAACACCATATATTTT. It yields the protein CATDNPSGNTIYF.

V and J are TRBV24-1 and TRBJ2-7; 8 positions match TRBD2. Germline V CDR1 and CDR2: KGHDR, SFDVKD. The CDR3 length is 15 residues. V was clipped by 4 bases and J by 2 bases; unmatched bases: 6. The CDR3 DNA reads as TGTGCCACCAGTGACTCGGGGGGACTAGCCTACGAGCAGTACTTC. Translating it yields CATSDSGGLAYEQYF.

This chain uses TRBV10-3 with TRBJ1-1; 8 bases line up with TRBD1. CDR3 length: 14 amino acids. Losses at the gene ends were 5 bases for V and 5 bases for J; bases not matched to a gene: 7. Germline loops: CDR1 ENHRY, CDR2 SYGVKD. CDR3 loop: CAISPTGEGTEAFF. Written as DNA, the CDR3 is TGTGCCATCAGTCCGACAGGGGAAGGGACTGAAGCTTTCTTT.